This TCR beta chain was captured in a study of blood T cell repertoires in COVID-19. On the study more broadly: Acute and convalescent COVID-19 specimens originated in the United States, Italy and Spain.

Profiling relied on immunoSEQ multiplex PCR, and the TCRdb table lists in-frame clones only, not all of them. The sample has 200,000 to 250,000 clones; about 90% are singletons. Germline-derived CDR1 and CDR2 are LGHNT and FRNRAP. This CDR3 is 13 amino acids long. The TCR sequence derives from a woman in her forties or fifties with acute or convalescent COVID-19. Sequenced input: peripheral blood. The genes are TRBV12-5 and TRBJ2-2, with a weak D call TRBD1 (6 bases). The CDR3 sequence: CAQNRANTGELFF. The CDR3 DNA is TGTGCCCAGAACAGGGCGAACACCGGGGAGCTGTTTTTT.